Below are 9 T cell receptor beta chains sequenced from a single sample in a study of human T cells and chemical hapten exposure. The time point here: patch test 2, 6 weeks after DPC sensitization. The treatment was: therapeutic diphenylcyclopropenone sensitization with weekly scalp DPC. In TCRdb, the RACE reads were re-called with MiXCR into one record per CDR3 protein. The data show under 100,000 distinct CDR3 sequences, about an eighth seen once. The sample was whole blood, taken in connection with sensitization to the hapten diphenylcyclopropenone (DPC). Receptors were obtained from a woman in her thirties or forties with alopecia areata. Some clones in this sample may be carry-over from other donors' samples.

The chain combines TRBV7-6 with TRBJ1-2, with TRBD1 identical over 9 bases. The length of the CDR3 is 13 residues. The V segment lost 5 bases and the J segment 6 bases; nucleotides outside the gene matches: 4. CDR1 SGHVS and CDR2 FNYEAQ come from the germline V gene. This CDR3 is CASSDGTGNGYTF. CDR3 nucleotide sequence: TGTGCCAGCAGCGATGGGACAGGGAATGGCTACACCTTC.

J is TRBJ1-5 and V is TRBV18; 10 bases line up with TRBD1. J gave up 6 bases and V 8 bases, and 10 bases lay outside the gene matches. Germline-derived CDR1 and CDR2 are KGHSH and LQKENI. The CDR3 is made up of 15 amino acids. CDR3 loop: CASRAGTGASQPQHF. The CDR3 DNA reads as TGTGCCAGCAGAGCCGGGACAGGGGCTTCTCAGCCCCAGCATTTT.

The V and J genes are TRBV5-5 and TRBJ2-1; TRBD2 matches 9 bases. The junction had 7 bases not matched to a gene; V was cut back by 0 bases and J by 0 bases. CDR3 length: 18 amino acids. Looked up from germline, CDR1 is SGHKS and CDR2 is YYEKEE (reference sequence). The CDR3 sequence: CASSLASSGVSSYNEQFF. The DNA of the CDR3 is TGTGCCAGCAGCTTGGCGTCTAGCGGGGTGAGCTCCTACAATGAGCAGTTCTTC.

CDR3 DNA: TGCAGTGCTAGGGCCCTTCTGGACACAGATACGCAGTATTTT. This encodes CSARALLDTDTQYF. The rearrangement joins TRBV20-1 to TRBJ2-3, with D unclear. Germline lookup yields CDR1 DFQATT and CDR2 SNEGSKA (reference sequence). The CDR3 length is 14 residues. The V end was cut by 3 bases, the J end by 2 bases, with 12 bases between.

This clonotype appeared many times. V usage is TRBV5-5 and J usage is TRBJ1-5, with D hard to call. Germline assignment: CDR1 SGHKS and CDR2 YYEKEE (reference sequence). Trimming removed 6 bases from V and 3 bases from J, with 16 bases in between. This CDR3 region has 15 residues. CDR3 sequence (DNA): TGTGCCAGCAACTATCAGGCAGGCGACAATCAGCCCCAGCATTTT. This translates into CASNYQAGDNQPQHF.

This clonotype was counted between two and nine times. The chain uses TRBV19 and TRBJ2-1, with no clear D. The V end was cut by 3 bases, the J end by 7 bases, with 19 bases between. This CDR3 region has 16 residues. Germline CDR1 reads LNHDA; CDR2 reads SQIVND (reference sequence). CDR3 amino acids: CASSISTPRAGNEQFF. The DNA for the CDR3 is TGTGCCAGTAGTATTTCGACTCCCAGAGCTGGTAATGAGCAGTTCTTC.

This clonotype was seen only a few times. The chain employs TRBV29-1 and TRBJ2-7; D is perhaps TRBD2 (6 bases). The V and J ends lost 4 bases and 3 bases respectively, with 10 bases between them. Germline V gives CDR1 SQVTM, CDR2 ANQGSEA. The CDR3 extends over 12 amino acids. As DNA, the CDR3 is TGCAGCGTTGGCGGGACCGTCTACGAGCAGTACTTC. Its protein product is CSVGGTVYEQYF.

This clonotype was seen at least ten times. The chain carries TRBV2 and TRBJ2-6; D is unclear. The CDR3 spans 16 residues. From germline, CDR1 is SNHLY and CDR2 FYNNEI. The germline V and J ends were trimmed by 6 bases and 2 bases, with 14 bases remaining between them. The CDR3 protein is CASRARPSAGANVLTF. In nucleotides, the CDR3 is TGTGCCAGCAGGGCTCGACCGAGTGCTGGGGCCAACGTCCTGACTTTC.

This clonotype was seen a few times. Here the CDR3 DNA reads TGTGCCAGCAGCTTGGAGGGGGGGTACGAGCAGTACTTC. It codes for CASSLEGGYEQYF. The chain recombines TRBV7-2 with TRBJ2-7, with D perhaps TRBD2 (7 bases). The V gene lost 3 bases and the J gene lost 4 bases, with 10 bases spanning the gap. The CDR3 sequence is 13 residues long. Germline assignment: CDR1 SGHTA and CDR2 FQGNSA.